This T cell receptor (beta chain) is drawn from a study of shared clonotypes between healthy human individuals. The CDR3 is 15 residues long. V gave up 6 bases and J gave up 0 bases; unmatched junction bases: 6. The V gene's germline CDR1 is WSHSY and CDR2 SAAADI. Method: immunoSEQ multiplex PCR; TCRdb's copy keeps in-frame clones and lacks some. Among about 660,000 clones listed, around 74% were seen once. The sequenced sample was memory CD4+ T cells sorted from blood. Stated subset: CD45RA-negative fraction. This TCR was sampled from a woman aged 25 to 39 in good health. V and J are TRBV10-2 and TRBJ1-2; 8 positions match TRBD1. This chain's CDR3 is CASSHDRGANYGYTF. Written as DNA, the CDR3 is TGCGCCAGCAGCCACGACAGGGGAGCTAACTATGGCTACACCTTC.